This T cell receptor (beta chain) appears in the sequencing data of a study of post-analysis software for immune sequencing data. Notes on the study in general: Patients had higher frequencies than controls of roughly 5 TRBV segments, including TRBV5-6, TRBV5-1 and TRBV20-1. Controls showed significantly higher normalized Chao1 diversity than did multiple sclerosis patients.

Details on this clonotype: What it binds is not known.

The germline CDR1 and CDR2 sequences are DFQATT and SNEGSKA (reference sequence). Trimming took off 3 bases at V and 10 bases at J, with 15 bases between the two ends. This CDR3 has 13 amino acids. Each TCR beta cDNA library carried unique molecular identifiers. TCRdb re-called the PCR reads through MiXCR, storing one row per CDR3 protein. In the table there are about 820,000 distinct CDR3 sequences, 53% of which are singletons. This receptor was obtained from a girl aged 10-17 years with multiple sclerosis. Material for sequencing was blood. The V and J genes are TRBV20-1 and TRBJ1-4; no firm D call. The CDR3 coding sequence is TGCAGTGCTAGTTTTCCCCCCAACGGAAAACTGTTTTTT. This encodes CSASFPPNGKLFF.